This T cell receptor beta chain was obtained from a study of T cell responses to AZD1222 COVID-19 vaccine. The length of the CDR3 is 17 residues. Trimming removed 0 bases at V and 0 bases at J, with 15 bases between. The germline gives CDR1 LNHNV, CDR2 YYDKDF (reference sequence). In regard to this clone: Its antigen is undetermined.

Study observations and caveats: Targeting of unmutated variant regions was reportedly seen in nearly half of spike-specific TCRs. Sampling that yielded the repertoires occurred only after the peak T cell response. Females made up more of the donors, who were largely white British, and clonal diversity may have come out too low.

TCRdb's copy holds only in-frame clones and misses some; the assay was immunoSEQ multiplex PCR. The sample lists more than 100,000 clones, approximately 88% seen once, with 20% in the top ten. This chain uses TRBV15 with TRBJ2-7; a weak D match, TRBD1 (5 bases). The TCR was taken from an adult in good health. Specimen: peripheral blood, collected on day 0 of AZD1222 vaccination. The CDR3 DNA reads TGTGCCACCAGCAGAGATCAAAACAGGCCTTTCTCCTACGAGCAGTACTTC. This gives the protein CATSRDQNRPFSYEQYF.